This record covers a single T cell receptor (beta chain). Unmatched junction bases numbered 10, after V lost 2 bases and J lost 5 bases. The CDR3 contains 16 residues. Germline V CDR1 and CDR2: SGHTA, FQGNSA. The table came from immunoSEQ multiplex PCR; TCRdb's copy has only in-frame clones and leaves some out. In the table there are tens of thousands of clones, around three quarters of which are singletons. This entry belongs to a study of PD-L1 blockade in urothelial cancer. Study-level information: Male sex and bladder-origin urothelial cancer were recorded for twenty-five of 29 patients. Specimens of blood held a median count of roughly 150,000 T cells.

The sample in question was PBMCs, obtained around atezolizumab (anti-PD-L1) treatment. The genes are TRBV7-2 and TRBJ2-5; 8 nucleotides align to TRBD2. The sequence came from a man aged 70-80 years with urothelial cancer. The CDR3 protein is CASSLFRGGPDETQYF. The CDR3 nucleotides read TGTGCCAGCAGCTTATTTCGGGGGGGACCTGATGAGACCCAGTACTTC.